This record concerns one TCR beta chain sequence. Its target is unknown. The sample originates from a study of shared clonotypes between healthy human individuals. Study-wide points: Non-shared clonotypes were found to have lower generation probabilities than the clonotypes that were shared by all four of the sorted-subset donors. Tissue TCR repertoires likely differ from these blood-only repertoires.

CD45RO-negative, CCR7-selected cells formed the naive CD8 fraction, which excluded terminally differentiated effector memory CD45RA+ cells. Adult Caucasians living in Nashville, Tennessee made up all of the donors. Clones were read by immunoSEQ multiplex PCR, and TCRdb kept only the in-frame ones, dropping some. Here the sample spans hundreds of thousands of clones, under 95% being singletons. CDR1 is LNHNV, CDR2 YYDKDF, per germline (reference sequence). V lost 0 bases, J lost 4 bases, and 10 bases lay in between. The CDR3 length is 15 residues. The TCR originated in a man aged 25-45 years in good health. The genes are TRBV15 and TRBJ1-5; D not resolved. The sample consisted of naive CD8+ T cells sorted from blood. The CDR3 bases are TGTGCCACCAGCAGAGACTTGGCAGCGAATCAGCCCCAGCATTTT. Amino acids: CATSRDLAANQPQHF.